This TCR beta chain was profiled in a study of blood T cell repertoires in COVID-19. Study summary: Both acute and convalescent COVID-19 samples were obtained from the United States, Italy and Spain.

In Cohort 3, a recovered donor had either two negative PCRs, clearance, or symptom resolution. Authors' data handling: For nucleated cells, counts were estimated from reference gene primer amplification. Sequenced by immunoSEQ multiplex PCR; TCRdb stores in-frame clones only, minus some. D and trimming were read from the DNA, whereas the V and J calls and clone size are those reported in that table. The sample shows fewer than 200,000 clones, more than 75% of them seen only once. Sequencing was performed on PBMCs or T cells enriched from blood (not recorded which). This clonotype was obtained from a woman aged 45-65 years who had recovered from COVID-19.

The CDR3 loop reads CASSGQAQEQYF. CDR3 nucleotides: TGCGCCAGCAGTGGACAGGCTCAAGAGCAGTACTTC. The V call is TRBV10-2, the J call TRBJ2-7; D is possibly TRBD1 (6 bases). The CDR3 length is 12 residues. Germline CDR1 reads WSHSY; CDR2 reads SAAADI. V was trimmed by 4 bases and J by 7 bases, leaving 11 bases between them.